A selection of T cell receptor beta chains follows, all from one sample in a study of CD8+ T cells in alopecia areata. Profiling relied on immunoSEQ multiplex PCR, and the TCRdb table lists in-frame clones only, not all of them. The sample contains about 150,000 clones, less than 75% of which appear only once. The sequenced material came from CD8+ T cells sorted from blood. The receptors stem from a human donor in good health. The conserved cysteine and the conserved F or W are not part of the CDR3 here. A D gene is named only where the DNA matches it firmly.

D,V,CDR3
-,TRBV28,ASSFSSNYEQY
TRBD1,TRBV29-1,SVARDRAYEQY
TRBD1,TRBV5-6,ASSLGPIGQGVGYT
-,TRBV27,ASSLFVDTEAF
-,TRBV7-9,ASALQGYEQY
-,TRBV9,ASSVEPGTGELF
-,TRBV5-4,ASSFMGGETQY
-,TRBV18,ASDTTEGATGELF
-,TRBV2,ASSESVSLSEQF
-,TRBV27,ASTLGNEQY
-,TRBV25-1,ASSEGLGSYEQY
-,TRBV5-1,ASSLGEPYEQY
TRBD2,TRBV29-1,SVAREVQETQY
-,TRBV27,ASSSHEQRWEKLF
-,TRBV9,ASSEQPSGTDTQY
-,TRBV27,ASSLNGIGELF
TRBD1,TRBV29-1,SVQVRDRDPTVVRGANVLT
-,TRBV6-6,ASSPGAWKSYNEQF
-,TRBV4-1,ASSHRQSPTYEQY
-,TRBV4-1,ASSHSQGVSYEQY
-,TRBV25-1,ASAPVGVNQPQH
-,TRBV18,ASSGEQGTQY
-,TRBV27,ASSFRGARSNQPQH
-,TRBV25-1,ASRTAMNTEAF
TRBD1,TRBV2,ASSPQGVRNQPQH
-,TRBV5-1,ASSLGTVSSSYEQY
-,TRBV7-9,ASSFGNEQF
-,TRBV28,ASSLRGAPGETQY
-,TRBV28,ASSPPHSNTEAF
-,TRBV28,ASSFPYGNQPQH
-,TRBV6-1,ASSDWGPTNYGYT
TRBD2,TRBV27,ASSPGLAYEQY
-,TRBV7-9,ASGGHTTYEQY
TRBD1,TRBV30,AWSVPDRVPLHEQY
TRBD1,TRBV7-2,ASSLGDRESHFYEQY
TRBD2,TRBV27,ASSQTSGSFALYNEQF
-,TRBV5-1,ASSPGRSGNTGELF
-,TRBV7-6,ASSLGTPTDTQY
TRBD2,TRBV29-1,SATGTRVYNEQF
TRBD2,TRBV27,ASSTYGGYEQY
-,TRBV9,ASSAGLNNEQF
TRBD2,TRBV6-5,ASSPWTSSETQY
TRBD2,TRBV4-1,ASSLTSGSYNEQF
TRBD2,TRBV11-2,ASTSSPSGYNEQF
TRBD1,TRBV29-1,SVIPGGQGSLVRSTDTQY
TRBD1,TRBV10-3,AVQGGETEAF
-,TRBV5-6,ASSDRRTGELF
-,TRBV27,ASSLGGSNQPQH
-,TRBV29-1,SVEETGEAF
-,TRBV30,AWSFGASGETQY
-,TRBV27,ASGGRRGYT
-,TRBV9,ASSALNTGELF
-,TRBV2,ASSEPGKYYEQY
-,TRBV28,ATDTGQETQY